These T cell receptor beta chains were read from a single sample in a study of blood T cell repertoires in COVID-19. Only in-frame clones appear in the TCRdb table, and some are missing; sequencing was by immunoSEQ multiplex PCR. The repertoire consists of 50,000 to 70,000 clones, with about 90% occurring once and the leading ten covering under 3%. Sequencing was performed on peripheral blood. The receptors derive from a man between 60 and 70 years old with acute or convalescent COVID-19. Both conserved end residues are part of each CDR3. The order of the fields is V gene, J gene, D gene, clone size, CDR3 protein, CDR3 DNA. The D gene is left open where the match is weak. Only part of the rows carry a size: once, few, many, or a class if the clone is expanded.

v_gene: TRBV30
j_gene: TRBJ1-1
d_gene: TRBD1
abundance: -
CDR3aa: CAWGPPPPGGNTEAFF
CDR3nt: TGTGCCTGGGGGCCCCCACCCCCAGGGGGCAACACTGAAGCTTTCTTT

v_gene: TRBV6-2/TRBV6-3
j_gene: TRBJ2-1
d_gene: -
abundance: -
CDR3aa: CASIPQGESLWSEQFF
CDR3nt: TGTGCCAGCATCCCCCAGGGCGAGAGTTTATGGAGTGAGCAGTTCTTC

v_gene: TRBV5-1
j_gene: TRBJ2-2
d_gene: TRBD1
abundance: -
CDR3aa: CASSYRGLSNTGELFF
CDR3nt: TGCGCCAGCAGCTACAGGGGTCTCAGTAACACCGGGGAGCTGTTTTTT

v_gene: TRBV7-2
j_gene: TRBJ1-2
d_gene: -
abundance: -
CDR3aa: CASSDSPSRANYGYTF
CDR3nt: TGTGCCAGCAGCGACTCGCCTTCCAGGGCAAACTATGGCTACACCTTC

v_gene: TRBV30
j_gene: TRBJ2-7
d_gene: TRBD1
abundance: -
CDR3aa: CAWAPSRGLSEQYF
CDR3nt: TGTGCCTGGGCTCCCTCTAGGGGGCTGAGCGAGCAGTACTTC

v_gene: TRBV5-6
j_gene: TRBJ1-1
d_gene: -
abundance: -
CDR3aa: CASSLRRNTEAFF
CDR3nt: TGTGCCAGCAGCTTGCGCAGGAACACTGAAGCTTTCTTT

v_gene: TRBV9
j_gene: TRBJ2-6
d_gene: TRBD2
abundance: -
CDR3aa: CASSVGVGERSGERAGANVLTF
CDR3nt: TGTGCCAGCAGCGTAGGGGTAGGGGAAAGGAGCGGGGAAAGGGCTGGGGCCAACGTCCTGACTTTC

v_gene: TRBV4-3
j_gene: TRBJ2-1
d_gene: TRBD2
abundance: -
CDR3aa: CASSQEWTSNDNEQFF
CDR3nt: TGCGCCAGCAGCCAAGAATGGACTAGCAATGACAATGAGCAGTTCTTC

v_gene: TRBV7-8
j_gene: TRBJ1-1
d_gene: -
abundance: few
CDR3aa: CASSSRRITNTEAFF
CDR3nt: TGTGCCAGCTCTTCCAGGCGCATCACGAACACTGAAGCTTTCTTT

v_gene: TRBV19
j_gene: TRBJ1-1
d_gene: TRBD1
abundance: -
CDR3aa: CASSPQGRWEAFF
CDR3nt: TGTGCCAGTAGTCCACAGGGGCGGTGGGAAGCTTTCTTT

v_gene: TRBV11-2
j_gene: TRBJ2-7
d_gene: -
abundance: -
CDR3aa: CASSLGSGGEQYF
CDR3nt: TGTGCCAGCAGCTTAGGGTCCGGGGGCGAGCAGTACTTC

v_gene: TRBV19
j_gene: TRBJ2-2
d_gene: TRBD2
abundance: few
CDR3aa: CASLPSGRAFNTGELFF
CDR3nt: TGTGCCAGCTTACCTAGCGGGAGGGCCTTTAACACCGGGGAGCTGTTTTTT

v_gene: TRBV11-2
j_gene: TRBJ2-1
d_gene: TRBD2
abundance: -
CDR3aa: CASSLLAGGAYNEQFF
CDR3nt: TGTGCCAGCAGCCTTCTAGCGGGGGGAGCTTACAATGAGCAGTTCTTC

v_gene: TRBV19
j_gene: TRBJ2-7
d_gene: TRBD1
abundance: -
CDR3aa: CASSRDRGSEQYF
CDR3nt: TGTGCCAGTAGTAGAGACAGGGGTAGCGAGCAGTACTTC

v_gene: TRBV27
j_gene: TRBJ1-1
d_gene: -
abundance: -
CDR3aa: CASSYGGTGWGGTEAFF
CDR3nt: TGTGCCAGCAGTTATGGCGGGACTGGGTGGGGGGGCACTGAAGCTTTCTTT

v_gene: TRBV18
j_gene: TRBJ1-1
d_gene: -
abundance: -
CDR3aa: CASSYRVNTEAFF
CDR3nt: TGTGCCAGCTCGTACAGGGTGAACACTGAAGCTTTCTTT

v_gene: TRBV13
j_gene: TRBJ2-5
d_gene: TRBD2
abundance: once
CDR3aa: CASSLGLAGAFQETQYF
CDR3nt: TGTGCCAGCAGCTTAGGGCTAGCGGGAGCCTTCCAAGAGACCCAGTACTTC

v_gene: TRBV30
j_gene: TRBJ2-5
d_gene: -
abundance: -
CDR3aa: CAWAVRGGQETQYF
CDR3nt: TGTGCCTGGGCTGTCAGGGGTGGGCAAGAGACCCAGTACTTC

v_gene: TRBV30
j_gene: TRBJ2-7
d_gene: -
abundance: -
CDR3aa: CAWNLPRKRLSYEQYF
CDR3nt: TGTGCCTGGAACCTTCCCCGCAAGAGGCTATCCTACGAGCAGTACTTC

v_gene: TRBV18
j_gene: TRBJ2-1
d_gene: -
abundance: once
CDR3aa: CASSRQVSYNEQFF
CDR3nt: TGTGCCAGCTCACGACAGGTTTCCTACAATGAGCAGTTCTTC

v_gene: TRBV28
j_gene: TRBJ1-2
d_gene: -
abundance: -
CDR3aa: CASRPSTVNYGYTF
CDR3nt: TGTGCCAGCAGGCCGTCCACAGTAAACTATGGCTACACCTTC

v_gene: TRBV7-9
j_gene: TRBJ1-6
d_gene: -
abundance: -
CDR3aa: CASSLAQGSNSPLHF
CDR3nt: TGTGCCAGCAGCTTAGCGCAGGGAAGTAATTCACCCCTCCACTTT

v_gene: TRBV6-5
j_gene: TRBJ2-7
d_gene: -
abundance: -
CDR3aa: CASSRVGDEQYF
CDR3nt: TGTGCCAGCAGCAGGGTAGGGGACGAGCAGTACTTC

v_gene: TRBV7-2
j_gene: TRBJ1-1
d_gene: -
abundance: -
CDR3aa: CASSLGLTPEAFF
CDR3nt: TGTGCCAGCAGCTTAGGCCTTACACCTGAAGCTTTCTTT

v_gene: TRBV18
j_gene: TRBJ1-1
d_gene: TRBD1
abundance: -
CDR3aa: CASSPLRGTGDTEAFF
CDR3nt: TGTGCCAGCTCACCACTCAGGGGGACAGGGGACACTGAAGCTTTCTTT

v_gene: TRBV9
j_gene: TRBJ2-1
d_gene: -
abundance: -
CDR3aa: CASSVGLVRTEQFF
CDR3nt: TGTGCCAGCAGCGTAGGTCTCGTGAGAACTGAGCAGTTCTTC

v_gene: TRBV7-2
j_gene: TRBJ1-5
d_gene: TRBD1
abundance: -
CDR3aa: CASSRMGQGNQPQHF
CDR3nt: TGTGCCAGCAGCCGGATGGGACAGGGGAATCAGCCCCAGCATTTT

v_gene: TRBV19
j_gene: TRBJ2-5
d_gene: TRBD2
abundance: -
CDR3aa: CASSSRLAGIPQETQYF
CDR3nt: TGTGCCAGTAGTAGTCGACTAGCGGGGATCCCTCAAGAGACCCAGTACTTC

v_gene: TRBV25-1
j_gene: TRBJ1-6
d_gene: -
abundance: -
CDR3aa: CASSELTGNNSPLHF
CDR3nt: TGTGCCAGCAGTGAACTTACGGGAAATAATTCACCCCTCCACTTT

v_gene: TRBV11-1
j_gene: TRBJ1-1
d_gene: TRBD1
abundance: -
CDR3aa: CASSLWDRADEAFF
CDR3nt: TGTGCCAGCAGCTTGTGGGACAGGGCGGATGAAGCTTTCTTT

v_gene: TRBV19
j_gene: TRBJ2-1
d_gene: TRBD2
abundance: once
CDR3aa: CASKSSGAYNEQFF
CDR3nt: TGTGCCAGCAAATCTAGCGGGGCCTACAATGAGCAGTTCTTC

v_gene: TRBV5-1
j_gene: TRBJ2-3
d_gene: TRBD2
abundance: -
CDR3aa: CASSLGLAGGREYF
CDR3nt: TGCGCCAGCAGCTTGGGTCTAGCGGGAGGAAGGGAGTATTTT

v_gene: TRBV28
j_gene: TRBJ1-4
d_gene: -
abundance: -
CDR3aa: CASSLLGAGLFF
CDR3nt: TGTGCCAGCAGTCTATTGGGGGCTGGATTGTTTTTT

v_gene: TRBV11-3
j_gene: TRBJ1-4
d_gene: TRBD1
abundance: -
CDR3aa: CASAQGAFSEKLFF
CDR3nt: TGTGCCAGCGCCCAGGGGGCGTTTAGTGAAAAACTGTTTTTT

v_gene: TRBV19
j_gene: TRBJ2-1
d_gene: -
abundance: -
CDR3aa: CASSSAPKTAGIGNEQFF
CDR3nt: TGTGCCAGTAGTAGCGCTCCGAAGACTGCGGGTATCGGTAATGAGCAGTTCTTC

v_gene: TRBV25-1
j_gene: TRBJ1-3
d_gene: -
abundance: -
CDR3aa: CATYSPHNTIYF
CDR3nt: TGTGCCACCTACAGCCCCCACAACACCATATATTTT

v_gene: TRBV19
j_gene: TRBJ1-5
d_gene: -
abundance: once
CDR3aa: CASSIPQTQSNQPQHF
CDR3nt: TGTGCCAGTAGTATCCCGCAAACACAGAGCAATCAGCCCCAGCATTTT

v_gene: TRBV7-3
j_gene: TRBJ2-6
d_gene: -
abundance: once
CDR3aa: CASSLDSSSGANVLTF
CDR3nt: TGTGCCAGCAGCTTAGACAGTAGCTCTGGGGCCAACGTCCTGACTTTC

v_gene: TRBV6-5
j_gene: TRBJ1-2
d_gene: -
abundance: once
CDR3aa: CASSREEYGYTF
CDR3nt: TGTGCCAGCAGTAGGGAGGAGTATGGCTACACCTTC

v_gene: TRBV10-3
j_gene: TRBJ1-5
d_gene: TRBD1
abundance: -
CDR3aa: CAISESGQGADSNQPQHF
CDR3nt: TGTGCCATCAGTGAGTCAGGACAGGGGGCTGATAGCAATCAGCCCCAGCATTTT

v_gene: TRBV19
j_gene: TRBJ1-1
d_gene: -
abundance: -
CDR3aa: CASSIPKTGRNTEAFF
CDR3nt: TGTGCCAGTAGTATACCCAAGACAGGCCGGAACACTGAAGCTTTCTTT

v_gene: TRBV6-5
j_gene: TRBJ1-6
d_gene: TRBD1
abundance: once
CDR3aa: CATGGRSYNSPLHF
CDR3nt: TGTGCCACAGGGGGGCGCTCCTATAATTCACCCCTCCACTTT

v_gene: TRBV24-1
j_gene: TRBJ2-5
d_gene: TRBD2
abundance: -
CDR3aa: CATSDSTSIGETQYF
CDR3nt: TGTGCCACCAGTGATTCGACTAGCATAGGGGAGACCCAGTACTTC

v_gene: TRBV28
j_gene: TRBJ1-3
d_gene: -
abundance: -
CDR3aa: CASSSALGSGSGNTIYF
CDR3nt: TGTGCCAGCAGTTCAGCCCTCGGATCGGGGTCTGGAAACACCATATATTTT

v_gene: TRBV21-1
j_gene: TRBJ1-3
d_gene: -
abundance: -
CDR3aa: CASSRFRTGGNTIYF
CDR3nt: TGTGCCAGCAGCAGATTTAGGACAGGGGGAAACACCATATATTTT

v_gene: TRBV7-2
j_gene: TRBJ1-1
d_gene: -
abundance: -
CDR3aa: CASSTDSALEAFF
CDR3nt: TGTGCCAGCAGCACCGACAGCGCCCTTGAAGCTTTCTTT

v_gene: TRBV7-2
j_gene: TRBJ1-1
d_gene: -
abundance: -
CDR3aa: CASSLVGSTEAFF
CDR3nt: TGTGCCAGCAGCTTAGTTGGGAGCACTGAAGCTTTCTTT

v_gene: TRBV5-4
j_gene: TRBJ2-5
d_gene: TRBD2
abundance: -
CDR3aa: CASSLGTSGPLMKTQYF
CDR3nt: TGTGCCAGCAGCTTGGGGACTAGCGGGCCCCTCATGAAGACCCAGTACTTC

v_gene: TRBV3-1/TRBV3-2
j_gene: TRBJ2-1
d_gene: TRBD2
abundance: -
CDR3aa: CASSPGRGLAGYNEQFF
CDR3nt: TGTGCCAGCAGCCCCGGGCGCGGGCTAGCGGGGTACAATGAGCAGTTCTTC

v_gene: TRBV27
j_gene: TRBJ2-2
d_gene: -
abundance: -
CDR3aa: CASGRGTNTGELFF
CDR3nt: TGTGCCTCCGGGCGGGGTACGAACACCGGGGAGCTGTTTTTT

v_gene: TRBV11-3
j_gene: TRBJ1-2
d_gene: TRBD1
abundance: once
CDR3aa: CASSLASGTGGYYGYTF
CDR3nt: TGTGCCAGCAGCTTAGCCTCCGGGACAGGGGGCTATTATGGCTACACCTTC

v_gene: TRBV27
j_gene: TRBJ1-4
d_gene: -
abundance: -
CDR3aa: CATPLLTDINEKLFF
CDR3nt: TGTGCCACCCCCCTCCTGACAGATATTAATGAAAAACTGTTTTTT

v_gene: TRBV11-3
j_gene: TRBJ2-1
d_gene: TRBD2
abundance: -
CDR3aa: CASSPRLTGGYGEQFF
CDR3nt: TGTGCCAGCAGCCCTCGTCTGACGGGAGGTTATGGTGAGCAGTTCTTC

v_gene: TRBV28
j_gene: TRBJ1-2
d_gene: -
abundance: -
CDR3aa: CASSSYGNYGYTF
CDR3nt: TGTGCCAGCAGTTCCTACGGGAACTATGGCTACACCTTC